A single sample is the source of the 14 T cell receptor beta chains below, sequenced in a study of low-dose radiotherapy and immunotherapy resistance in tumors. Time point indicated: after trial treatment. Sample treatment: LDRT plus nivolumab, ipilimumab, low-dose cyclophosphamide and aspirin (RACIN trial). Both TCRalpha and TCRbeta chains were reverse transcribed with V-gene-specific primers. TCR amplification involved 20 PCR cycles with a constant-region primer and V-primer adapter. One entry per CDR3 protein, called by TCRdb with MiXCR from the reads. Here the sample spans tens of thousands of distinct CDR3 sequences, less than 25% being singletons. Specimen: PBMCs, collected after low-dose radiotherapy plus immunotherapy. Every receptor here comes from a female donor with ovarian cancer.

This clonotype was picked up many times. CDR3 in amino acids: CAWRPRQGTSGDNEQFF. The CDR3 DNA follows: TGTGCCTGGAGGCCCCGACAAGGGACTAGCGGCGACAATGAGCAGTTCTTC. The V gene is TRBV30, the J gene TRBJ2-1, with 11 bases that match TRBD2. Germline loops: CDR1 GTSNPN, CDR2 SVGIG (reference sequence). CDR3 length equals 17 residues. V lost 3 bases, J lost 5 bases, and 12 bases stayed unmatched.

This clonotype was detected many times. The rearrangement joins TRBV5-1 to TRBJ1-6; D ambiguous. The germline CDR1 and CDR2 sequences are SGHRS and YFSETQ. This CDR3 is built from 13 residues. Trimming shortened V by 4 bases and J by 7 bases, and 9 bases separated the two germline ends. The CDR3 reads CASSMGGNSPLHF. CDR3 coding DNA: TGCGCCAGCAGCATGGGAGGGAATTCACCCCTCCACTTT.

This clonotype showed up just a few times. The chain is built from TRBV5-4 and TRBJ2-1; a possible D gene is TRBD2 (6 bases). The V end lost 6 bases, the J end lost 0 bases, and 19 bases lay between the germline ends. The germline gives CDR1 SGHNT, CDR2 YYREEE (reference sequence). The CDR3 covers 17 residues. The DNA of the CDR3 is TGTGCCAGCACCCGACCGGCGGGGTCGAGCTCCTACAATGAGCAGTTCTTC. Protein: CASTRPAGSSSYNEQFF.

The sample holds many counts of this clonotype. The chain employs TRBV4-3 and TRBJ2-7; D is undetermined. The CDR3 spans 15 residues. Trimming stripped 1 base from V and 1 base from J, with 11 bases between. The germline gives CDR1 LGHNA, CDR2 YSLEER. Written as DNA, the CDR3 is TGCGCCAGCAGCCAAGTAGCAGATGCGTCCTACGAGCAGTACTTC. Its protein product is CASSQVADASYEQYF.

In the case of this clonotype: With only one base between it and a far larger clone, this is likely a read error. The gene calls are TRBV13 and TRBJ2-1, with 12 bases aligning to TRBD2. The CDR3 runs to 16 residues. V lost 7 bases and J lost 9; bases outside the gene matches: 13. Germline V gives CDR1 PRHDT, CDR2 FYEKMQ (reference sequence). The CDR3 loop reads CASKPRLAGDAAEQFF. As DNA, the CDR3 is TGTGCCAGCAAGCCCAGACTAGCGGGAGATGCGGCTGAGCAGTTCTTC.

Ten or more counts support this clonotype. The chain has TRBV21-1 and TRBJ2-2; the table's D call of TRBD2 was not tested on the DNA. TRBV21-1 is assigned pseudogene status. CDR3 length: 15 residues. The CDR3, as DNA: TGTGCCAGCAAGCCGGGGGCTAGCGGAACCGGGGAGCTGTTTTTT. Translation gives CASKPGASGTGELFF.

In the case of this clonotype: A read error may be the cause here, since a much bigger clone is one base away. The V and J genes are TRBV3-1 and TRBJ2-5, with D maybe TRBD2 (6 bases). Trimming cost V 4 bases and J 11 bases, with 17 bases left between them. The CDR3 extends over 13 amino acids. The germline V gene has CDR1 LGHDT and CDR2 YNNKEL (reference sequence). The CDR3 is CASSPLRGNEQYF. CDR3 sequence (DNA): TGTGCCAGCAGCCCGCTGCGGGGTAATGAGCAGTACTTC.

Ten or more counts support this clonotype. CDR3 protein: CAIRKDRANYGYTF. For the CDR3, the DNA is TGTGCCATCAGGAAGGACCGCGCTAACTATGGCTACACCTTC. The chain recombines TRBV10-3 with TRBJ1-2; D unclear. CDR1 and CDR2 (germline): ENHRY, SYGVKD. The CDR3 length is 14 residues. Trimming removed 6 bases from V and 0 bases from J, with 11 bases in between.

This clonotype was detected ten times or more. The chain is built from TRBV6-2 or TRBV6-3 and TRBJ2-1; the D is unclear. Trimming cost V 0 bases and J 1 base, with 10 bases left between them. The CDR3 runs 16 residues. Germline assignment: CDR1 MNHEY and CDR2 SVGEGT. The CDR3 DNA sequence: TGTGCCAGCAGTTACTCAGGAGCCCCTTCCTACAATGAGCAGTTCTTC. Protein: CASSYSGAPSYNEQFF.

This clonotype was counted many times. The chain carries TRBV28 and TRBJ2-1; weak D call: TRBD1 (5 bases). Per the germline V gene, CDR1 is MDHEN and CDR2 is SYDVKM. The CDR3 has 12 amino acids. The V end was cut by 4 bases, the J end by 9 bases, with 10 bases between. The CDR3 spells CASSSSGLEQFF. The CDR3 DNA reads TGTGCCAGCAGTTCCTCAGGGCTTGAGCAGTTCTTC.

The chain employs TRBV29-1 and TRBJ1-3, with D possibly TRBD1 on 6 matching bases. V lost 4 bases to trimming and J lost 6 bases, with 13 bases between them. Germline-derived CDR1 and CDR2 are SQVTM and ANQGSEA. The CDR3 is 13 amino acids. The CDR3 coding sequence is TGCAGCGTTGGGGGGGCACGGGAAAACACCATATATTTT. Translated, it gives CSVGGARENTIYF.

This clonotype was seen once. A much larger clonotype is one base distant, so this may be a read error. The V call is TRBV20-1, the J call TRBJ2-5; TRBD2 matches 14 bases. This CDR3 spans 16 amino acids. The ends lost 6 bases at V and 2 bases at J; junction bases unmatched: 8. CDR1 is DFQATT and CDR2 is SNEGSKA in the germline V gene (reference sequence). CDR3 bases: TGCAGTGCCGGCCGACTAGCGGGAGGGATTCAAGAGACCCAGTACTTC. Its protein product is CSAGRLAGGIQETQYF.

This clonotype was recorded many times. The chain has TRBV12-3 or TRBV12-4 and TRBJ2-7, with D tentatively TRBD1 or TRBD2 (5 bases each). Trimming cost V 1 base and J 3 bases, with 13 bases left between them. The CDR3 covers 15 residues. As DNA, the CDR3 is TGTGCCAGCAGTTTAGGGGACGATACCTTCTACGAGCAGTACTTC. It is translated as CASSLGDDTFYEQYF.

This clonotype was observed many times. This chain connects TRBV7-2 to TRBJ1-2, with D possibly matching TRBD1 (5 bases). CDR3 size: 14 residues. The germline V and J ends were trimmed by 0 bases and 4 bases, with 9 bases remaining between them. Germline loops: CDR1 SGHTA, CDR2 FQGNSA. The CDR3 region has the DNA TGTGCCAGCAGCTTAGCGAGGGGAGTCTATGGCTACACCTTC. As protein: CASSLARGVYGYTF.